The entry below describes one TCR beta chain. Its target is unknown. cDNA libraries of TCR beta carried unique molecular identifiers. Input populations of 1 to 10 million T cells gave rise to a few hundred thousand cDNA molecules. From the PCR reads, TCRdb called clonotypes with MiXCR, one entry per CDR3 protein. This sample has about half a million distinct CDR3 sequences, with over 35% found just once. The source of the sample is a study of post-analysis software for immune sequencing data. Background on the study: Both relapsing-remitting and secondary progressive multiple sclerosis featured among the disease courses, as did progressive-relapsing multiple sclerosis.

CDR1 and CDR2 from the germline V gene are MNHEY and SVGEGT. CDR3 length equals 16 residues. Broader study findings: Versus controls, multiple sclerosis patients showed significantly lower diversity (normalized Chao1). The study found TRBV5-6, TRBV5-1 and TRBV20-1 among four to six TRBV segments more frequent in patients than controls. The authors found that F measure strongly co-clustered same-batch samples.

The sequence derives from a girl aged 5-17 years with multiple sclerosis. The sequenced material came from blood. This chain uses TRBV6-2 or TRBV6-3 with TRBJ2-5; a possible D gene is TRBD2 (6 bases). The DNA end is more similar to TRBJ2-7, so the J call may be wrong. In DNA form, the CDR3 reads TGTGCCAGCAGTTACTCGATACGGGAGAGTGTGGACGAGCAGTACTTC. Translation gives CASSYSIRESVDEQYF.